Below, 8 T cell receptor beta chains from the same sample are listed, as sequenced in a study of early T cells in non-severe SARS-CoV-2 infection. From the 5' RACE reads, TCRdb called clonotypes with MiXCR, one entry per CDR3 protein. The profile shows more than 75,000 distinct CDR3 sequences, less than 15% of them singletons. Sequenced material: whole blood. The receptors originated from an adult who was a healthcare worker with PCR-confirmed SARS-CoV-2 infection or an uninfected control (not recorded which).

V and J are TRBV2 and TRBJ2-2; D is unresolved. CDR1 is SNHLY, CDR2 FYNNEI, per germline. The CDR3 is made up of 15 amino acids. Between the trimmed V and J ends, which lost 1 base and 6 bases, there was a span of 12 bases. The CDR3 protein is CASSEGWLGSGELFF. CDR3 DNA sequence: TGTGCCAGCAGTGAAGGATGGTTGGGTTCCGGGGAGCTGTTTTTT.

CDR3 sequence (DNA): TGTGCCAGCAGTTTCGGGGGAAGCACAGATACGCAGTATTTT. This gives the protein CASSFGGSTDTQYF. V usage is TRBV28 and J usage is TRBJ2-3; weak D call: TRBD2 (6 bases). Germline V gene lookup returns CDR1 MDHEN and CDR2 SYDVKM. The V end lost 3 bases, the J end lost 0 bases, and 7 bases lay between the germline ends. CDR3 length: 14 residues.

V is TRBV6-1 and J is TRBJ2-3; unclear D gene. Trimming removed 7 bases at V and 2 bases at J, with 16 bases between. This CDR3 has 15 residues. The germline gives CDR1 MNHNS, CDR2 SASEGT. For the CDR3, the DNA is TGTGCCAGCATCTCGGCGGATTTACTCACAGATACGCAGTATTTT. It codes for CASISADLLTDTQYF.

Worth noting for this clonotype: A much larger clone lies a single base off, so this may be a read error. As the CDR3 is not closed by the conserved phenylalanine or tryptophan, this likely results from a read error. The CDR3 bases are TGTGCCAGCAGTGAATTTAAGGCGGGGGGGACAGATACGCAGTATCTT. This sequence encodes CASSEFKAGGTDTQYL. The chain employs TRBV6-1 and TRBJ2-3; 9 positions agree with TRBD2. The CDR3 has 16 amino acids. Germline loops: CDR1 MNHNS, CDR2 SASEGT. With 2 bases clipped from V and 3 bases from J, the junction kept 6 bases outside the gene matches.

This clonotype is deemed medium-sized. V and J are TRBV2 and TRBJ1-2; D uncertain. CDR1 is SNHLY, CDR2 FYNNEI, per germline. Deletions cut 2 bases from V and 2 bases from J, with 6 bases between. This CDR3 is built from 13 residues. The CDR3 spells CASSEQENYGYTF. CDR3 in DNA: TGTGCCAGCAGTGAACAAGAAAACTATGGCTACACCTTC.

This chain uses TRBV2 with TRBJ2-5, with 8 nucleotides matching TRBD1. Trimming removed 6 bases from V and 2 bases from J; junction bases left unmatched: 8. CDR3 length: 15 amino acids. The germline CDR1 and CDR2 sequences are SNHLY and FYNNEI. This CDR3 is CASRRGQGDQETQYF. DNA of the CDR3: TGTGCCAGCAGACGAGGACAGGGAGATCAAGAGACCCAGTACTTC.

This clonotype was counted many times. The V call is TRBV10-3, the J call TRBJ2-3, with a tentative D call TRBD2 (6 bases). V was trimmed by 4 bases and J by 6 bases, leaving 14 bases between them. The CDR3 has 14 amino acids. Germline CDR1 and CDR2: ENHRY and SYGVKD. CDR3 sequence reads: CAISGEGLQDTQYF. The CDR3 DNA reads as TGTGCCATCAGTGGCGAGGGACTGCAGGATACGCAGTATTTT.

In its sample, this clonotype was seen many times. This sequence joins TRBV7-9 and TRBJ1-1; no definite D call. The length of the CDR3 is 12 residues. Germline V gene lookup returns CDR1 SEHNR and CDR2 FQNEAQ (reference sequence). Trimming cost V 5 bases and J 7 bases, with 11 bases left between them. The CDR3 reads CASSLTRDEAFF. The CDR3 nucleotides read TGTGCCAGCAGCCTAACAAGGGATGAAGCTTTCTTT.